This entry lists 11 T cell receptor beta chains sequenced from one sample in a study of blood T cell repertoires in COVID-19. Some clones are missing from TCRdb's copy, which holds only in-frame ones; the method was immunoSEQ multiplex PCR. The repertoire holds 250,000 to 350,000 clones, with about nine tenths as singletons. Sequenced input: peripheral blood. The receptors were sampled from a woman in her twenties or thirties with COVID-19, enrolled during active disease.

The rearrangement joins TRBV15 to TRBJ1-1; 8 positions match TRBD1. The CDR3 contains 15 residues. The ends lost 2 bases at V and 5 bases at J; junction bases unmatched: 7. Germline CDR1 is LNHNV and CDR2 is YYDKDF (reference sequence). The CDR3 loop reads CATSRQGAGGTEAFF. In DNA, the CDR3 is TGTGCCACCAGCAGACAGGGGGCCGGAGGAACTGAAGCTTTCTTT.

The CDR3 reads CASSTTSGSYKQYF. For the CDR3, the DNA is TGTGCCAGCAGTACCACTAGCGGGAGTTACAAGCAGTACTTC. The chain is built from TRBV28 and TRBJ2-7; TRBD2 matches at 11 bases. Trimming removed 5 bases from V and 8 bases from J; junction bases left unmatched: 8. This CDR3 has 14 amino acids. The germline gives CDR1 MDHEN, CDR2 SYDVKM.

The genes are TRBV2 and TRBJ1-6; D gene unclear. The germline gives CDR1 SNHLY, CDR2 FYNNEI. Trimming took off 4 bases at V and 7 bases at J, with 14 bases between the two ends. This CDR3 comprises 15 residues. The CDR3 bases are TGTGCCAGCAGTGTATCTTGGGGAGGAAATTCACCCCTCCACTTT. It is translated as CASSVSWGGNSPLHF.

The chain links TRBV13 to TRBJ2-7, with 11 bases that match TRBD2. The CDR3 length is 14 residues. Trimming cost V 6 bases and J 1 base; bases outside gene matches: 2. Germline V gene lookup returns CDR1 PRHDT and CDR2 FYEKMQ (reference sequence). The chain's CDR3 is CASRIAGGSYEQYF. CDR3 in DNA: TGTGCCAGCAGAATAGCGGGAGGGTCCTACGAGCAGTACTTC. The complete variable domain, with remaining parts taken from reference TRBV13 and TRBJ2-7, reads AAGVIQSPRHLIKEKRETATLKCYPIPRHDTVYWYQQGPGQDPQFLISFYEKMQSDKGSIPDRFSAQQFSDYHSELNMSSLELGDSALYFCASRIAGGSYEQYFGPGTRLTVT.

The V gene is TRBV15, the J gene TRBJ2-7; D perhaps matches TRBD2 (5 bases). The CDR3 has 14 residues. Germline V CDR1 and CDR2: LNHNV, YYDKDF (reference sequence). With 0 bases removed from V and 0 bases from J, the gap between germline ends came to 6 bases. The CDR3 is CATSREGSSYEQYF. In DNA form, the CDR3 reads TGTGCCACCAGCAGAGAAGGGAGCTCCTACGAGCAGTACTTC.

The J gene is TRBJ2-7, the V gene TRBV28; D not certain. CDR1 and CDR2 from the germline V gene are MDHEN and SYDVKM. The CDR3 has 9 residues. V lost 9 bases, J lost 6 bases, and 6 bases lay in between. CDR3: CASLSEQYF. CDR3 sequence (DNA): TGTGCCAGTCTCTCCGAGCAGTACTTC.

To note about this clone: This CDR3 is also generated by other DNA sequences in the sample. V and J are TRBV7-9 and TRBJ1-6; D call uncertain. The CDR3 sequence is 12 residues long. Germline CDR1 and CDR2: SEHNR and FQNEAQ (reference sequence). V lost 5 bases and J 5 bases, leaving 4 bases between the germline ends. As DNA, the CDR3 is TGTGCCAGCAGCCGTGATAATTCACCCCTCCACTTT. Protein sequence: CASSRDNSPLHF.

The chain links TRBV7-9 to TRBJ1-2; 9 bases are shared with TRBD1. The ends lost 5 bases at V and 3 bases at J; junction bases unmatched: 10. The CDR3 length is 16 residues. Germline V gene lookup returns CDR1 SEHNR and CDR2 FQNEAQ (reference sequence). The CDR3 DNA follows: TGTGCCAGCAGCCTGCAGGGACAGGGAAGTTACTATGGCTACACCTTC. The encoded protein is CASSLQGQGSYYGYTF.

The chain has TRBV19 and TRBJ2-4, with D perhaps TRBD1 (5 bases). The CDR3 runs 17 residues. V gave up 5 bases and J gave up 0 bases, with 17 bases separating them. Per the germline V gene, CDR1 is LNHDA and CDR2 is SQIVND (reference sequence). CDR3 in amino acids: CASSWASGNLAKNIQYF. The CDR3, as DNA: TGTGCCAGTAGTTGGGCTTCAGGGAACCTAGCCAAAAACATTCAGTACTTC.

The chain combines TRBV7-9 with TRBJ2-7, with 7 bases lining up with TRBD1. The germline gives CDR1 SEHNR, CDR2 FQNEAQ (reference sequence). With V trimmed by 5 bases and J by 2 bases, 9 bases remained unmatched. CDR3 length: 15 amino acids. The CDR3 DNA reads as TGTGCCAGCAGCAACTTCGCAGGGGGAGCCTACGAGCAGTACTTC. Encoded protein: CASSNFAGGAYEQYF.

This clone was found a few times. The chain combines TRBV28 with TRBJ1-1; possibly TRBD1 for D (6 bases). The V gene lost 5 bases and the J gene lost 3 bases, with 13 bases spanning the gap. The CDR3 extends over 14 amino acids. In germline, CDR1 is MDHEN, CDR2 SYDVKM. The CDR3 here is CASSETGRDTEAFF. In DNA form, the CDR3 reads TGTGCCAGCAGTGAAACAGGGAGGGACACTGAAGCTTTCTTT.